This TCR beta chain stems from a study of patients and donors after allogeneic stem cell transplantation (dated by TCRdb to the early 2020s). Comments on this clonotype: What antigen it recognizes has not been identified. Base quality data are lacking; no much larger clone is found one base away.

The library came from RT-PCR. TCRdb lists the instrument as NextSeq 550. TCRdb cleaned the public reads at Q25 with fastp, built clones with MiXCR and kept in-frame beta chains. Each CDR3 protein gets just one entry, which takes the most common genes and DNA from the rows behind it. Present in this sample are about 200,000 distinct CDR3 sequences, roughly 38% of which were seen just once. The ten largest clones take up more than 9% of the sample. The source is a human donor who was either an allogeneic HSCT recipient or a stem cell or donor lymphocyte infusion donor (not recorded which). It is not recorded whose cells these are; they may come from a transplant donor. Sequencing input: blood, either unsorted or a sorted T cell fraction (not recorded which).

Here the CDR3 is given as CASSLDVSLTDTQYF. The nucleotide sequence reads as follows: TGTGCCAGCAGCTTAGATGTATCCCTCACAGATACGCAGTATTTT. The V gene is TRBV7-2 and the J gene is TRBJ2-3, with an unclear D gene assignment. Spanning cysteine to phenylalanine, the CDR3 consists of 15 amino acids. The sequence is cut down to CDR3 DNA, 45 bases in frame from base 1. The germline ends are 10 bases apart after V is trimmed by 1 base and J by 2 bases. CDR1 and CDR2 were assigned from the germline V gene as SGHTA and FQGNSA. The CDR3 plus the reference TRBV7-2 and TRBJ2-3 genes for the other parts give the full variable domain: GAGVSQSPSNKVTEKGKDVELRCDPISGHTALYWYRQSLGQGLEFLIYFQGNSAPDKSGLPSDRFSAERTGGSVSTLTIQRTQQEDSAVYLCASSLDVSLTDTQYFGPGTRLTVL.